Shown below are 9 T cell receptor beta chains from a single sample sequenced in a study of shared clonotypes between healthy human individuals. The assay was immunoSEQ multiplex PCR, and TCRdb's table has in-frame clones only and misses some. The table lists approximately 2.1 million clones, approximately 95% of them singletons, with about 0.37% in the top ten. The specimen was naive CD4+ T cells from PBMCs. Sample subset: CD45RA+ positively selected. These TCRs come from a man aged 18 to 35 in good health. Some clones in this sample may be carry-over from other donors' samples.

The chain joins TRBV11-2 to TRBJ2-7; D is uncertain. The CDR3 length is 12 residues. V was trimmed by 5 bases and J by 2 bases, leaving 7 bases between them. CDR1 SGHAT and CDR2 FQNNGV come from the germline V gene. This CDR3 reads CASSPTPYEQYF. In nucleotides, the CDR3 is TGTGCCAGCAGCCCCACCCCCTACGAGCAGTACTTC.

The rearrangement uses TRBV2 and TRBJ1-1; D may be TRBD1 (5 bases). V was clipped by 11 bases and J by 5 bases, with 21 bases between them. This CDR3 region has 14 residues. Germline lookup yields CDR1 SNHLY and CDR2 FYNNEI. The CDR3 DNA reads as TGTGCCCTCTGGGGGTCCTACGGGGGGACTGAAGCTTTCTTT. Amino acids: CALWGSYGGTEAFF.

This chain links TRBV7-8 with TRBJ2-7; the match to TRBD2 covers 7 bases. The germline V gene encodes CDR1 SGHVS and CDR2 FQNEAQ. J gave up 6 bases and V 3 bases, and 8 bases lay outside the gene matches. The CDR3 extends over 14 amino acids. The CDR3 sequence is CASSLGRVPGEQYF. CDR3 DNA sequence: TGTGCCAGCAGCTTGGGGAGGGTCCCGGGCGAGCAGTACTTC.

The chain has TRBV7-2 and TRBJ1-2, with TRBD1 matching 8 bases. Germline V gene lookup returns CDR1 SGHTA and CDR2 FQGNSA. CDR3 size: 14 residues. Trimming cost V 7 bases and J 7 bases; bases outside gene matches: 11. This chain's CDR3 is CASTTRDRGGGYTF. CDR3 DNA sequence: TGTGCCAGCACCACACGAGACAGGGGAGGTGGCTACACCTTC. The whole variable domain, filled in from reference TRBV7-2 and TRBJ1-2, reads GAGVSQSPSNKVTEKGKDVELRCDPISGHTALYWYRQSLGQGLEFLIYFQGNSAPDKSGLPSDRFSAERTGGSVSTLTIQRTQQEDSAVYLCASTTRDRGGGYTFGSGTRLTVV.

The rearrangement uses TRBV2 and TRBJ2-7; D is unresolved. Trimming took 6 bases from V and 7 from J, leaving 10 bases between them. Per germline, CDR1 SNHLY and CDR2 FYNNEI. This CDR3 region has 11 residues. CDR3 nucleotides: TGTGCCAGCAGCCGAGCGTGGGAGCAGTACTTC. Residues: CASSRAWEQYF.

This sequence joins TRBV28 and TRBJ1-4; D may be TRBD1 (6 bases). CDR3 length: 16 amino acids. The germline gives CDR1 MDHEN, CDR2 SYDVKM. V was pared by 6 bases and J by 5 bases, with 19 bases between. The CDR3 sequence: CASRKLQGYLNEKLFF. Here the CDR3 DNA reads TGTGCCAGCAGAAAGTTACAGGGATACTTAAATGAAAAACTGTTTTTT. Together with reference TRBV28 and TRBJ1-4, the CDR3 gives the full variable domain: DVKVTQSSRYLVKRTGEKVFLECVQDMDHENMFWYRQDPGLGLRLIYFSYDVKMKEKGDIPEGYSVSREKKERFSLILESASTNQTSMYLCASRKLQGYLNEKLFFGSGTQLSVL.

This chain links TRBV4-2 with TRBJ2-5, with 12 bases aligning to TRBD2. V shed 1 base and J 4 bases; nucleotides not matched to a gene: 4. This CDR3 is 16 amino acids long. Germline loops: CDR1 LGHNA, CDR2 YNFKEQ. The DNA for the CDR3 is TGTGCCAGCAGCCAAGGGACTAGCGGGATAGGAGAGACCCAGTACTTC. It is translated as CASSQGTSGIGETQYF.

The V and J genes are TRBV2 and TRBJ1-2, with D perhaps matching TRBD1 (6 bases). The CDR3 sequence is 15 residues long. The germline V gene has CDR1 SNHLY and CDR2 FYNNEI. Trimming took off 6 bases at V and 7 bases at J, with 21 bases between the two ends. CDR3 loop: CASRPVGTTIGGYTF. CDR3 DNA: TGTGCCAGCAGGCCCGTCGGGACAACGATAGGTGGCTACACCTTC. Filled out from reference TRBV2 and TRBJ1-2, the complete variable domain reads EPEVTQTPSHQVTQMGQEVILRCVPISNHLYFYWYRQILGQKVEFLVSFYNNEISEKSEIFDDQFSVERPDGSNFTLKIRSTKLEDSAMYFCASRPVGTTIGGYTFGSGTRLTVV.

V is TRBV4-1 and J is TRBJ2-2, with 10 bases aligning to TRBD2. Germline-derived CDR1 and CDR2 are MGHRA and YSYEKL. The V and J ends lost 2 bases and 4 bases, in that order; junction bases with no gene match: 4. The CDR3 sequence is 16 residues long. CDR3 residues: CASSQLLAGVTGELFF. The CDR3 DNA reads TGCGCCAGCAGCCAACTTCTAGCGGGAGTCACCGGGGAGCTGTTTTTT.